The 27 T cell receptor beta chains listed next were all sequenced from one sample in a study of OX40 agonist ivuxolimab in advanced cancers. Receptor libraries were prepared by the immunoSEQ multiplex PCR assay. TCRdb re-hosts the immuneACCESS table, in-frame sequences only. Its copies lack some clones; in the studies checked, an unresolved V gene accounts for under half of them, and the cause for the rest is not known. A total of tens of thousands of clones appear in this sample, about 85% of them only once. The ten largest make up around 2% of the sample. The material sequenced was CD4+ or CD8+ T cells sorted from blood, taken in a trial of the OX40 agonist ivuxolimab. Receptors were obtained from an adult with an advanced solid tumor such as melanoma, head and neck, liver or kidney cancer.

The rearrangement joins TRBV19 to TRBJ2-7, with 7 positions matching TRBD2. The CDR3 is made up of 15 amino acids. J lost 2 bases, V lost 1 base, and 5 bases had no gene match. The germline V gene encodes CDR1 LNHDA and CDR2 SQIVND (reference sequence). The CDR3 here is CASSIGASGPYEQYF. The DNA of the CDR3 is TGTGCCAGTAGTATAGGGGCTAGCGGCCCCTACGAGCAGTACTTC.

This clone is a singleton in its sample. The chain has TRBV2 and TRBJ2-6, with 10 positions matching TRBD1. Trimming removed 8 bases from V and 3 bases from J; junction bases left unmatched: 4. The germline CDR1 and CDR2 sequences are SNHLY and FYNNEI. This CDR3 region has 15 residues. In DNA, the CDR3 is TGTGCCAGCCGCAGGGACAGGGGTGGGGCCAACGTCCTGACTTTC. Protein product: CASRRDRGGANVLTF. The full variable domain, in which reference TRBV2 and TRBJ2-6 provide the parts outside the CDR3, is EPEVTQTPSHQVTQMGQEVILRCVPISNHLYFYWYRQILGQKVEFLVSFYNNEISEKSEIFDDQFSVERPDGSNFTLKIRSTKLEDSAMYFCASRRDRGGANVLTFGAGSRLTVL.

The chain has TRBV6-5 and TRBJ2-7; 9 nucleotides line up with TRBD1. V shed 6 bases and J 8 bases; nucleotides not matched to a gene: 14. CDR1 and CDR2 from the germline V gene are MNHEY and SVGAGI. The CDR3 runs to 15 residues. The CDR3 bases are TGTGCCAGCAGGTTGGGACAGGGATCCTGGTCCCAGCAGTACTTC. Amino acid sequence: CASRLGQGSWSQQYF.

This CDR3 is CASSYGQTNYGYTF. The CDR3 DNA reads as TGTGCCAGCAGCTACGGACAGACTAACTATGGCTACACCTTC. The V gene is TRBV7-9, the J gene TRBJ1-2, with D possibly matching TRBD1 (6 bases). With 4 bases removed from V and 0 bases from J, the gap between germline ends came to 9 bases. The germline V gene has CDR1 SEHNR and CDR2 FQNEAQ (reference sequence). This CDR3 is built from 14 residues. The full variable domain, completed using reference TRBV7-9 and TRBJ1-2, is DTGVSQNPRHKITKRGQNVTFRCDPISEHNRLYWYRQTLGQGPEFLTYFQNEAQLEKSRLLSDRFSAERPKGSFSTLEIQRTEQGDSAMYLCASSYGQTNYGYTFGSGTRLTVV.

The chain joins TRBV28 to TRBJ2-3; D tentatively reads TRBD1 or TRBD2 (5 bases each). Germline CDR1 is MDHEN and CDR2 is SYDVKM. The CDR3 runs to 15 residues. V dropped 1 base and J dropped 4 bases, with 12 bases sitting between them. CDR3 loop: CASSLFGASADTQYF. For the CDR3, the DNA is TGTGCCAGCAGTTTATTCGGGGCTAGTGCAGATACGCAGTATTTT.

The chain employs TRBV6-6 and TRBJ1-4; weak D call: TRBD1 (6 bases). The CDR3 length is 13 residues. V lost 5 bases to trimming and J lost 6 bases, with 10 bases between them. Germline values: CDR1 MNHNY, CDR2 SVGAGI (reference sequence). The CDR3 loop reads CASSPGADEKLFF. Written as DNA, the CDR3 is TGTGCCAGCAGTCCGGGGGCAGATGAAAAACTGTTTTTT.

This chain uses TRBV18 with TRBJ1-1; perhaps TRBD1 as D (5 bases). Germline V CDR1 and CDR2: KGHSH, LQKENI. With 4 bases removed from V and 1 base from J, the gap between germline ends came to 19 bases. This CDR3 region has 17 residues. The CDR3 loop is CASSLEASGGGNTEAFF. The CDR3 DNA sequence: TGTGCCAGCTCACTCGAGGCCAGTGGGGGTGGGAACACTGAAGCTTTCTTT. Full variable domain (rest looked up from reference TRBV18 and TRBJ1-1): NAGVMQNPRHLVRRRGQEARLRCSPMKGHSHVYWYRQLPEEGLKFMVYLQKENIIDESGMPKERFSAEFPKEGPSILRIQQVVRGDSAAYFCASSLEASGGGNTEAFFGQGTRLTVV.

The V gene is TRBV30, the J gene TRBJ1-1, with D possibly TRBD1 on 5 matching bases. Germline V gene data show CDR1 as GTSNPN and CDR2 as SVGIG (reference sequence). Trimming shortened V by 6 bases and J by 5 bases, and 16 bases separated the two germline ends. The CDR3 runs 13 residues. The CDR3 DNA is TGTGCCTGTCAAATCCAGGGACCGACTGAAGCTTTCTTT. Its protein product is CACQIQGPTEAFF.

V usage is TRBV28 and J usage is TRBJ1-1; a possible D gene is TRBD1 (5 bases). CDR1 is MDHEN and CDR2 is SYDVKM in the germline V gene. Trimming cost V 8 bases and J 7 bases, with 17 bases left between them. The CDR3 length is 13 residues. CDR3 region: CASSPRPGGEAFF. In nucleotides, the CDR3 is TGTGCCAGCTCCCCCCGACCGGGGGGTGAAGCTTTCTTT. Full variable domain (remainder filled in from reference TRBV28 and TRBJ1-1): DVKVTQSSRYLVKRTGEKVFLECVQDMDHENMFWYRQDPGLGLRLIYFSYDVKMKEKGDIPEGYSVSREKKERFSLILESASTNQTSMYLCASSPRPGGEAFFGQGTRLTVV.

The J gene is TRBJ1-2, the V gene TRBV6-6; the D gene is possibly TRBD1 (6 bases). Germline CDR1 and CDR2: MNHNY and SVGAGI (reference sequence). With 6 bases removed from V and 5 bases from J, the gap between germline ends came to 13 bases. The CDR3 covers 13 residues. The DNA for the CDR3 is TGTGCCAGCAGCAACCGGGACACATATGGCTACACCTTC. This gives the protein CASSNRDTYGYTF.

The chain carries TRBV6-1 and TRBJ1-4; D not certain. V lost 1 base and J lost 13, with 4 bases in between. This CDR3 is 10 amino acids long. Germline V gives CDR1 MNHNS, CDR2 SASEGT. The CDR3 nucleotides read TGTGCCAGCAGTGAAGAGGTACTGTTTTTT. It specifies CASSEEVLFF.

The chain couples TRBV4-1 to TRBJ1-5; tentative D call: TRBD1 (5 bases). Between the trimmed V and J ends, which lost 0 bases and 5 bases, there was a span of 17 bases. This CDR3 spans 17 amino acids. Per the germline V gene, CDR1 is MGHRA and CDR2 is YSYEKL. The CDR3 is CASSQDGTTRGDQPQHF. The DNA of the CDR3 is TGCGCCAGCAGCCAAGACGGGACGACCCGGGGGGATCAGCCCCAGCATTTT.

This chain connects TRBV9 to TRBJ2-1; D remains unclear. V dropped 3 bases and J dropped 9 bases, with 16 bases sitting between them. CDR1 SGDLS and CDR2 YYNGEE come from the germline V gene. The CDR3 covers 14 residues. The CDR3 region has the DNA TGTGCCAGCAGCGCACAATCGGTAGCAGGTGAGCAGTTCTTC. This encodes CASSAQSVAGEQFF.

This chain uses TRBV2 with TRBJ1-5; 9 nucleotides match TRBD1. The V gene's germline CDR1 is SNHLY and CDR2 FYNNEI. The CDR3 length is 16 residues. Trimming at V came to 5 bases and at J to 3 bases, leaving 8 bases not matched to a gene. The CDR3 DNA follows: TGTGCCAGCAGTCGCACAGGGGGCGCGGCCAATCAGCCCCAGCATTTT. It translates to CASSRTGGAANQPQHF.

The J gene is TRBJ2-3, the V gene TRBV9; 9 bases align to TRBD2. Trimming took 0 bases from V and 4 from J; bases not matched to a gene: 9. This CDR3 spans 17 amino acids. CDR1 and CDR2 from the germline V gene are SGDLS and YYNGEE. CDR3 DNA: TGTGCCAGCAGCGTAGGCCTAGCGGGATTTTCTGCAGATACGCAGTATTTT. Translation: CASSVGLAGFSADTQYF.

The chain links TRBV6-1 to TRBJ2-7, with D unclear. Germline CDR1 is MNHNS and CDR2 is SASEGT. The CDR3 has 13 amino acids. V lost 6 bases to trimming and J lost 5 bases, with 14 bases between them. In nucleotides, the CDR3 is TGTGCCAGCAGGTCTACACGGGCGGACGAGCAGTACTTC. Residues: CASRSTRADEQYF.

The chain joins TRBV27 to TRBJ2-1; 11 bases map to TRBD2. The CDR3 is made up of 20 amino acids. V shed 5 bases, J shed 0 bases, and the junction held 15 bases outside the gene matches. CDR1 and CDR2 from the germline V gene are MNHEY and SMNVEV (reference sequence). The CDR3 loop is CASSHTSGGLRSFSYNEQFF. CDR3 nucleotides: TGTGCCAGCAGTCACACTAGCGGGGGTCTCCGATCGTTCTCCTACAATGAGCAGTTCTTC.

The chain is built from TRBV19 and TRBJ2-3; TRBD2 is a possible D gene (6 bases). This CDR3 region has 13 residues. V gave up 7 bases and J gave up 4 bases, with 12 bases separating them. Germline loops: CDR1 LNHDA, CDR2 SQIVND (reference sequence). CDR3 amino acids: CASTLRDSDTQYF. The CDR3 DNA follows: TGTGCCAGTACTCTGCGGGACTCAGATACGCAGTATTTT.

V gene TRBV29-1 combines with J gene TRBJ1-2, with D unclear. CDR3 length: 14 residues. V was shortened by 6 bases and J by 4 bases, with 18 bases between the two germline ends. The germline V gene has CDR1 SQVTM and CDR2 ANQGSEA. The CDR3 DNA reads TGCAGCGTCGACTTGGAGCCGATAACCTATGGCTACACCTTC. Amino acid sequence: CSVDLEPITYGYTF. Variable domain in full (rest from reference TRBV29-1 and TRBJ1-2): SAVISQKPSRDICQRGTSLTIQCQVDSQVTMMFWYRQQPGQSLTLIATANQGSEATYESGFVIDKFPISRPNLTFSTLTVSNMSPEDSSIYLCSVDLEPITYGYTFGSGTRLTVV.

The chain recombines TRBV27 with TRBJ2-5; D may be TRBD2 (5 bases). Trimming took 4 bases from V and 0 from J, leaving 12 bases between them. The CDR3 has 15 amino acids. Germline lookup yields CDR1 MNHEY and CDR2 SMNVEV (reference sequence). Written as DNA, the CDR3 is TGTGCCAGCAGTTGGTCCGGGAATTACCAAGAGACCCAGTACTTC. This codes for CASSWSGNYQETQYF.

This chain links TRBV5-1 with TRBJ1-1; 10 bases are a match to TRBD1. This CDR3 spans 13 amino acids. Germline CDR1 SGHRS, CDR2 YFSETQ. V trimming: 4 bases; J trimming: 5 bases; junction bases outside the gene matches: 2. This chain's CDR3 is CASSGTGETEAFF. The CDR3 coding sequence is TGCGCCAGCAGCGGGACAGGGGAGACTGAAGCTTTCTTT.

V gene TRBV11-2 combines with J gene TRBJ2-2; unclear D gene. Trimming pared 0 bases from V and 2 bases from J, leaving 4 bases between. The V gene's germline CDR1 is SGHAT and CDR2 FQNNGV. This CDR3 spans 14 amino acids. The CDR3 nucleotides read TGTGCCAGCAGCTTAGACCCAAACACCGGGGAGCTGTTTTTT. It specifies CASSLDPNTGELFF.

The CDR3 region is CASSHRTVGRAEETQYF. The CDR3 nucleotides are TGCGCCAGCAGCCATCGGACCGTGGGGAGAGCCGAAGAGACCCAGTACTTC. This chain links TRBV4-1 with TRBJ2-5, with D perhaps TRBD2 (5 bases). Germline assignment: CDR1 MGHRA and CDR2 YSYEKL. The CDR3 is 17 residues long. V lost 3 bases and J 3 bases, leaving 20 bases between the germline ends.

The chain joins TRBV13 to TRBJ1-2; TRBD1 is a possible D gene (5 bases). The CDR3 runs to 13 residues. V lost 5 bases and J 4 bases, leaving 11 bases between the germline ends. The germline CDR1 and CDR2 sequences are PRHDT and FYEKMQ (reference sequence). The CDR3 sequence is CASSLRGPYGYTF. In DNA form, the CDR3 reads TGTGCCAGCAGCCTGAGGGGCCCCTATGGCTACACCTTC.

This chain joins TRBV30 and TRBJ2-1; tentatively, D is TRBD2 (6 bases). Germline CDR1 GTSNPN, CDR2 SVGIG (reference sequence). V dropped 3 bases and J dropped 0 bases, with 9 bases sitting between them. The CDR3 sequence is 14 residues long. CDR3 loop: CAWRGRPSYNEQFF. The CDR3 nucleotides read TGTGCCTGGAGAGGGAGGCCCTCCTACAATGAGCAGTTCTTC. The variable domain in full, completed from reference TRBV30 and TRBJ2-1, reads SQTIHQWPATLVQPVGSPLSLECTVEGTSNPNLYWYRQAAGRGLQLLFYSVGIGQISSEVPQNLSASRPQDRQFILSSKKLLLSDSGFYLCAWRGRPSYNEQFFGPGTRLTVL.

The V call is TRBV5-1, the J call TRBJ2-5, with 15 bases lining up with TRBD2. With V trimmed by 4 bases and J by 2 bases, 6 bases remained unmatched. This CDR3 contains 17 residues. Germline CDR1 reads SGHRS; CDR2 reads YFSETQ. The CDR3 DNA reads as TGCGCCAGCAGCCCGGGACTAGCGGGGGGACAGCAAGAGACCCAGTACTTC. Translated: CASSPGLAGGQQETQYF.

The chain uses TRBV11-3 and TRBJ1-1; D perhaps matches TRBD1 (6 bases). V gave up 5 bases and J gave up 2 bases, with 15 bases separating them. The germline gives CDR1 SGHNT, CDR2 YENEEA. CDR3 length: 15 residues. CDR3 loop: CASSLGRGSNTEAFF. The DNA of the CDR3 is TGTGCCAGCAGCCTTGGGAGGGGGAGCAACACTGAAGCTTTCTTT.